What follows are 18 T cell receptor beta chains derived from one specimen sequenced in a study of CD8+ T cells in alopecia areata. Treatment of the sample: oral pan-JAK inhibitor, 5-10 mg twice daily. The sequencing template was cDNA reverse transcribed from extracted RNA. Assay: immunoSEQ multiplex PCR; the TCRdb copy retains only in-frame clones and omits some. Of about 140,000 clones listed, around 83% were seen once; the top ten hold 13%. The sample was CD8+ T cells sorted from blood, taken at week 4, from a patient treated with tofacitinib. Receptor source: a human donor with alopecia areata.

The chain combines TRBV29-1 with TRBJ2-7; 12 positions agree with TRBD1. Germline trimming cut 7 bases from V and 2 bases from J; bases unmatched to any gene: 12. CDR1 is SQVTM and CDR2 is ANQGSEA in the germline V gene. This CDR3 is built from 16 residues. This chain's CDR3 is CSAVPGQGAGAYEQYF. The CDR3 bases are TGCAGCGCCGTCCCGGGACAGGGGGCCGGAGCCTACGAGCAGTACTTC.

The chain is built from TRBV30 and TRBJ2-1; 16 bases match TRBD2. The trim removed 4 bases at V and 9 bases at J, leaving 9 bases unmatched. There are 16 residues in the CDR3. CDR1 is GTSNPN, CDR2 SVGIG, per germline (reference sequence). In nucleotides, the CDR3 is TGTGCCTGGACCTGGGGACTAGCGGGAGGGGTTGTTGAGCAGTTCTTC. Protein sequence: CAWTWGLAGGVVEQFF.

The gene calls are TRBV29-1 and TRBJ1-2; D perhaps matches TRBD1 (6 bases). The ends were cut back, 4 bases at V and 5 bases at J, with 17 bases in the middle. The CDR3 runs to 14 residues. The germline V gene encodes CDR1 SQVTM and CDR2 ANQGSEA. CDR3: CSVVLVAGAYGYTF. The CDR3 DNA is TGCAGCGTTGTCTTAGTCGCAGGGGCGTATGGCTACACCTTC.

DNA of the CDR3: TGTGCCAGGCAGGAGCAATCCAACTATGGCTACACCTTC. Encoded protein: CARQEQSNYGYTF. The chain recombines TRBV2 with TRBJ1-2, with D hard to call. Trimming pared 9 bases from V and 2 bases from J, leaving 13 bases between. CDR1 SNHLY and CDR2 FYNNEI come from the germline V gene. CDR3 length equals 13 residues.

The rearrangement links TRBV9 to TRBJ2-7, with 7 positions matching TRBD2. Looked up from germline, CDR1 is SGDLS and CDR2 is YYNGEE. V lost 4 bases to trimming and J lost 0 bases; unmatched junction nucleotides: 4. This CDR3 contains 14 residues. CDR3 sequence (DNA): TGTGCCAGCAGCCCCGGGGGGTCCTCCTACGAGCAGTACTTC. Protein: CASSPGGSSYEQYF.

This sequence joins TRBV21-1 and TRBJ2-1; the tabulated D call, TRBD2, remains unverified against the DNA. TRBV21-1 is a recognized pseudogene. CDR3 size: 17 residues. CDR3 bases: TGTGCCAGCAGCAACGAACCCCCGGGGGACCCCTACAATGAGCAGTTCTTC. Its translation is CASSNEPPGDPYNEQFF.

This rearrangement joins TRBV30 to TRBJ2-1, with TRBD1 as a possible D gene (6 bases). Germline-derived CDR1 and CDR2 are GTSNPN and SVGIG (reference sequence). The CDR3 length is 14 residues. The ends were cut back, 6 bases at V and 0 bases at J, with 12 bases in the middle. The DNA of the CDR3 is TGTGCCTGTACTACAGGGTCCTCCTACAATGAGCAGTTCTTC. Protein sequence: CACTTGSSYNEQFF. Together with reference TRBV30 and TRBJ2-1, the CDR3 gives the full variable domain: SQTIHQWPATLVQPVGSPLSLECTVEGTSNPNLYWYRQAAGRGLQLLFYSVGIGQISSEVPQNLSASRPQDRQFILSSKKLLLSDSGFYLCACTTGSSYNEQFFGPGTRLTVL.

This clone was detected once. The rearrangement links TRBV29-1 to TRBJ2-7; 9 positions agree with TRBD2. From germline, CDR1 is SQVTM and CDR2 ANQGSEA. The CDR3 consists of 13 residues. V shed 7 bases, J shed 0 bases, and the junction held 4 bases outside the gene matches. The CDR3 spells CSAERGDSYEQYF. As DNA, the CDR3 is TGCAGCGCAGAGCGGGGGGACTCCTACGAGCAGTACTTC.

This chain uses TRBV2 with TRBJ2-5; the D call may be TRBD1 or TRBD2 (5 bases each). V was trimmed by 10 bases and J by 13 bases, leaving 19 bases between them. The CDR3 totals 11 residues. Looked up from germline, CDR1 is SNHLY and CDR2 is FYNNEI. CDR3 DNA: TGTGCCATCGCGCTGGGACGAGGGGCGTACTTC. Protein: CAIALGRGAYF.

This clone was observed a single time. The V gene is TRBV25-1, the J gene TRBJ1-1; the D is unclear. Between the trimmed V and J ends, which lost 5 bases and 7 bases, there was a span of 14 bases. The CDR3 covers 13 residues. Per the germline V gene, CDR1 is MGHDK and CDR2 is SYGVNS. In nucleotides, the CDR3 is TGTGCCAGCAGTACTGTCGGGGAATATGAAGCTTTCTTT. Protein sequence: CASSTVGEYEAFF. The full variable domain, rest sourced from reference TRBV25-1 and TRBJ1-1, is EADIYQTPRYLVIGTGKKITLECSQTMGHDKMYWYQQDPGMELHLIHYSYGVNSTEKGDLSSESTVSRIRTEHFPLTLESARPSHTSQYLCASSTVGEYEAFFGQGTRLTVV.

V and J are TRBV4-1 and TRBJ2-1, with 9 bases fitting TRBD2. J lost 7 bases, V lost 0 bases, and 7 bases had no gene match. This CDR3 has 16 amino acids. Looked up from germline, CDR1 is MGHRA and CDR2 is YSYEKL. CDR3 coding DNA: TGCGCCAGCAGCCAAGATGAAGCTAGCGGGATGAATGAGCAGTTCTTC. Its translation: CASSQDEASGMNEQFF.

The chain links TRBV6-5 to TRBJ2-2; the D gene could be TRBD1 or TRBD2 (5 bases each). The CDR3 is made up of 15 amino acids. The V gene lost 8 bases and the J gene lost 2 bases, with 15 bases spanning the gap. The V gene's germline CDR1 is MNHEY and CDR2 SVGAGI. CDR3 in amino acids: CASWGTGSNTGELFF. CDR3 nucleotides: TGTGCCAGCTGGGGGACGGGAAGCAACACCGGGGAGCTGTTTTTT.

This clone was detected ten times or more. This chain joins TRBV7-8 and TRBJ1-5; D unclear. V gave up 0 bases and J gave up 6 bases, with 12 bases separating them. In germline, CDR1 is SGHVS, CDR2 FQNEAQ. The CDR3 contains 15 residues. In DNA form, the CDR3 reads TGTGCCAGCAGCTTAGCGGTTTTTCGGGGTCAGCCCCAGCATTTT. It yields the protein CASSLAVFRGQPQHF.

Comment on this clone: Different DNA sequences within this sample yield the same CDR3. V is TRBV5-6 and J is TRBJ1-5; TRBD1 matches 10 bases. The germline gives CDR1 SGHDT, CDR2 YYEEEE. This CDR3 is built from 14 residues. The V segment lost 4 bases and the J segment 4 bases; nucleotides outside the gene matches: 2. The CDR3 DNA is TGTGCCAGCAGCCGGACAGGGGGTAATCAGCCCCAGCATTTT. Its protein product is CASSRTGGNQPQHF.

The chain has TRBV7-3 and TRBJ2-7; possibly TRBD1 or TRBD2 for D (5 bases each). CDR3 size: 13 residues. V was shortened by 5 bases and J by 4 bases, with 12 bases between the two germline ends. Germline values: CDR1 SGHTA, CDR2 FQGTGA. The CDR3 reads CASSPGPAYEQYF. The CDR3 coding sequence is TGTGCCAGCAGCCCGGGGCCTGCTTACGAGCAGTACTTC.

The J gene is TRBJ2-1, the V gene TRBV4-1, with D tentatively TRBD2 (6 bases). The CDR3 is made up of 14 amino acids. V was cut by 1 base and J by 3 bases, with 7 bases left in between. Germline CDR1 MGHRA, CDR2 YSYEKL. CDR3 loop: CASSQGLDYNEQFF. CDR3 bases: TGCGCCAGCAGCCAAGGACTAGACTACAATGAGCAGTTCTTC.

This chain links TRBV27 with TRBJ1-5, with unresolved D. Trimming left V 4 bases short and J 0 bases short, with 7 bases between. Germline-derived CDR1 and CDR2 are MNHEY and SMNVEV (reference sequence). CDR3 length equals 14 residues. The CDR3 coding sequence is TGTGCCAGCAGTTCAATCTATAGCAATCAGCCCCAGCATTTT. This codes for CASSSIYSNQPQHF.

About this clone: Other DNA sequences from this sample encode an identical CDR3 as well. The chain is built from TRBV29-1 and TRBJ2-3, with D unresolved. The V end was cut by 4 bases, the J end by 4 bases, with 3 bases between. The germline V gene encodes CDR1 SQVTM and CDR2 ANQGSEA. The CDR3 has 10 residues. The CDR3 is CSVVADTQYF. In nucleotides, the CDR3 is TGCAGCGTTGTGGCAGATACGCAGTATTTT.